This T cell receptor (beta chain) derives from a study of cytomegalovirus exposure and HLA in healthy donors. Germline assignment: CDR1 SNHLY and CDR2 FYNNEI. The CDR3 consists of 13 residues. The germline V and J ends were trimmed by 8 bases and 2 bases, with 11 bases remaining between them. Primers for the PCR totalled 60 Vbeta and 13 Jbeta. Clones were read by immunoSEQ multiplex PCR, and TCRdb kept only the in-frame ones, dropping some. The table records about 85,000 clones, approximately 65% of them present only once. V gene TRBV2 combines with J gene TRBJ2-3, with a possible D match to TRBD2 (6 bases). This TCR derives from a man aged 30-40 years in good health and CMV-seronegative. The source material was PBMCs. The CDR3 sequence is CASGRQATDTQYF. Written as DNA, the CDR3 is TGTGCCAGCGGGAGGCAGGCCACAGATACGCAGTATTTT.